This passage covers 20 T cell receptor beta chains from one sample sequenced in a study of T cell changes during pregnancy in multiple sclerosis. Profiling relied on immunoSEQ multiplex PCR, and the TCRdb table lists in-frame clones only, not all of them. The sample includes around 56,000 clones, less than 90% seen only once; the top ten take around 0.38%. The sequences come from CD4+ T cells from peripheral blood mononuclear cells, collected in the third trimester of pregnancy. These receptors were collected from a female donor with multiple sclerosis, enrolled in a pregnancy study.

CDR3 in DNA: TGCGCCAGCAGCTTGGTGGCAGGGGGCAACACTGAAGCTTTCTTT. Residues: CASSLVAGGNTEAFF. The chain is built from TRBV5-1 and TRBJ1-1, with TRBD1 matching over 8 bases. Germline V gene sequence: CDR1 SGHRS, CDR2 YFSETQ. This CDR3 contains 15 residues. V shed 0 bases, J shed 2 bases, and the junction held 3 bases outside the gene matches.

The CDR3 loop reads CASSWAGTGGTALHF. The CDR3 DNA sequence: TGTGCCAGCAGTTGGGCCGGGACAGGGGGAACGGCCCTCCACTTT. V usage is TRBV27 and J usage is TRBJ1-6, with 11 bases aligning to TRBD1. After removal of 4 bases from V and 14 bases from J, the junction contained 10 bases not matched to a gene. This CDR3 contains 15 residues. Germline-derived CDR1 and CDR2 are MNHEY and SMNVEV (reference sequence).

J is TRBJ1-2 and V is TRBV7-2; tentatively, D is TRBD1 (6 bases). This CDR3 is built from 14 residues. Trimming cost V 5 bases and J 2 bases, with 12 bases left between them. Germline V gives CDR1 SGHTA, CDR2 FQGNSA. CDR3 coding DNA: TGTGCCAGCAGCCCCGGGACAACCAACTATGGCTACACCTTC. Translation: CASSPGTTNYGYTF.

This chain's CDR3 is CASSLARGGGYNEQFF. CDR3 in DNA: TGTGCCAGCAGCTTAGCACGAGGGGGCGGCTACAATGAGCAGTTCTTC. The chain employs TRBV7-9 and TRBJ2-1; 7 bases map to TRBD1. This CDR3 is built from 16 residues. Germline V gives CDR1 SEHNR, CDR2 FQNEAQ (reference sequence). Germline trimming cut 0 bases from V and 3 bases from J; bases unmatched to any gene: 5.

This chain uses TRBV6-1 with TRBJ1-1; 10 nucleotides align to TRBD1. This CDR3 has 15 amino acids. Germline assignment: CDR1 MNHNS and CDR2 SASEGT. V lost 0 bases and J lost 4; bases outside the gene matches: 2. This CDR3 reads CASSEARTGGTEAFF. The CDR3 bases are TGTGCCAGCAGTGAAGCGAGGACAGGGGGCACTGAAGCTTTCTTT.

The gene calls are TRBV7-6 and TRBJ2-1; possible D gene TRBD1, 6 bases. Looked up from germline, CDR1 is SGHVS and CDR2 is FNYEAQ. V was shortened by 6 bases and J by 9 bases, with 15 bases between the two germline ends. The CDR3 consists of 13 residues. The DNA of the CDR3 is TGTGCCAGCAGTAGTCGGCGAGGGGGTGAGCAGTTCTTC. Encoded protein: CASSSRRGGEQFF. Full variable domain (missing parts from reference TRBV7-6 and TRBJ2-1): GAGVSQSPRYKVTKRGQDVALRCDPISGHVSLYWYRQALGQGPEFLTYFNYEAQQDKSGLPNDRFSAERPEGSISTLTIQRTEQRDSAMYRCASSSRRGGEQFFGPGTRLTVL.

A few counts support this clone. The chain joins TRBV19 to TRBJ1-2; tentatively, D is TRBD1 (6 bases). Per the germline V gene, CDR1 is LNHDA and CDR2 is SQIVND (reference sequence). This CDR3 has 14 amino acids. The germline V and J ends were trimmed by 5 bases and 6 bases, with 16 bases remaining between them. In DNA form, the CDR3 reads TGTGCCAGTAGTTGGGGCAGGGGTATGGATGGCTACACCTTC. Residues: CASSWGRGMDGYTF. Based on the CDR3 plus reference TRBV19 and TRBJ1-2, the full variable domain is DGGITQSPKYLFRKEGQNVTLSCEQNLNHDAMYWYRQDPGQGLRLIYYSQIVNDFQKGDIAEGYSVSREKKESFPLTVTSAQKNPTAFYLCASSWGRGMDGYTFGSGTRLTVV.

The chain carries TRBV30 and TRBJ2-5, with D possibly being TRBD1 (6 bases). V was pared by 4 bases and J by 2 bases, with 17 bases between. The CDR3 runs 15 residues. The germline CDR1 and CDR2 sequences are GTSNPN and SVGIG (reference sequence). CDR3 bases: TGTGCCTGGACTCGGGTGGGGGCAGGGCAAGAGACCCAGTACTTC. Translating it yields CAWTRVGAGQETQYF. The variable domain in full, completed from reference TRBV30 and TRBJ2-5, reads SQTIHQWPATLVQPVGSPLSLECTVEGTSNPNLYWYRQAAGRGLQLLFYSVGIGQISSEVPQNLSASRPQDRQFILSSKKLLLSDSGFYLCAWTRVGAGQETQYFGPGTRLLVL.

The chain links TRBV2 to TRBJ1-2; no clear D gene. V lost 2 bases and J 4 bases, leaving 11 bases between the germline ends. Germline V gene data show CDR1 as SNHLY and CDR2 as FYNNEI. The CDR3 sequence is 14 residues long. CDR3 sequence (DNA): TGTGCCAGCAGTGAAAGGCAGGAAGCCTATGGCTACACCTTC. This translates into CASSERQEAYGYTF.

V gene TRBV6-5 combines with J gene TRBJ1-3; tentatively, D is TRBD1 (5 bases). V was cut by 8 bases and J by 5 bases, with 19 bases left in between. This CDR3 is 15 amino acids long. Germline V gene lookup returns CDR1 MNHEY and CDR2 SVGAGI. This chain's CDR3 is CASHFFTGTRNTIYF. The CDR3 DNA sequence: TGTGCCAGCCACTTTTTTACAGGAACAAGAAACACCATATATTTT.

There are a few counts of this clone. The chain joins TRBV11-2 to TRBJ1-2, with no clear D. The germline gives CDR1 SGHAT, CDR2 FQNNGV. V lost 7 bases and J 8 bases, leaving 17 bases between the germline ends. This CDR3 spans 13 amino acids. As DNA, the CDR3 is TGTGCCAGCACCCCGGGTGGGTTCAGCGGCTACACCTTC. Encoded protein: CASTPGGFSGYTF.

This clone was picked up one time. The V and J genes are TRBV19 and TRBJ2-4; tentatively, D is TRBD1 (6 bases). This CDR3 contains 15 residues. With 3 bases removed from V and 0 bases from J, the gap between germline ends came to 9 bases. Germline CDR1 and CDR2: LNHDA and SQIVND (reference sequence). The CDR3 bases are TGTGCCAGTAGTATCGGGACACCAGCCAAAAACATTCAGTACTTC. Protein sequence: CASSIGTPAKNIQYF.

The count of this clone is one. The V and J genes are TRBV18 and TRBJ2-2, with TRBD1 identical over 9 bases. The germline V gene encodes CDR1 KGHSH and CDR2 LQKENI. The V gene end was trimmed by 6 bases and the J gene end by 1 base; junction bases not matched to a gene: 6. The CDR3 totals 16 residues. CDR3 nucleotides: TGTGCCAGCTCGGGACAGGGTTTGGTGAACACCGGGGAGCTGTTTTTT. It translates to CASSGQGLVNTGELFF.

CDR3 loop: CASSPRQKDSGNTIYF. DNA of the CDR3: TGTGCCAGTAGTCCGCGACAGAAAGACTCTGGAAACACCATATATTTT. V gene TRBV19 combines with J gene TRBJ1-3, with a weak D call TRBD1 (5 bases). The germline CDR1 and CDR2 sequences are LNHDA and SQIVND (reference sequence). The CDR3 has 16 residues. Trimming took 5 bases from V and 0 from J, leaving 14 bases between them.

This clone came up once. V gene TRBV18 combines with J gene TRBJ2-5; 12 bases are shared with TRBD2. The V and J ends lost 2 bases and 5 bases, in that order; junction bases with no gene match: 6. CDR1 is KGHSH and CDR2 is LQKENI in the germline V gene. The CDR3 spans 16 residues. This CDR3 is CASSPMASGRAETQYF. In nucleotides, the CDR3 is TGTGCCAGCTCACCAATGGCTAGCGGGAGGGCCGAGACCCAGTACTTC.

This sequence joins TRBV10-3 and TRBJ1-1; the D gene is possibly TRBD1 (6 bases). Per the germline V gene, CDR1 is ENHRY and CDR2 is SYGVKD. The V end was cut by 0 bases, the J end by 7 bases, with 15 bases between. The CDR3 is made up of 15 amino acids. CDR3 amino acids: CAISESPLRQVEAFF. As DNA, the CDR3 is TGTGCCATCAGTGAGTCGCCCCTTCGACAGGTTGAAGCTTTCTTT.

The chain couples TRBV18 to TRBJ2-7; TRBD2 agrees at 7 bases. The V gene's germline CDR1 is KGHSH and CDR2 LQKENI. The CDR3 sequence is 16 residues long. V lost 4 bases and J lost 1; bases outside the gene matches: 10. The CDR3 loop reads CASSLLGSGRSYEQYF. Written as DNA, the CDR3 is TGTGCCAGCTCACTTTTGGGGTCCGGGAGGTCCTACGAGCAGTACTTC.

The chain has TRBV28 and TRBJ2-2, with 10 bases fitting TRBD2. With V trimmed by 6 bases and J by 2 bases, 9 bases remained unmatched. The CDR3 contains 17 residues. Germline-derived CDR1 and CDR2 are MDHEN and SYDVKM. The CDR3 DNA reads as TGTGCCAGCAGGCGAGCGGGGGGGACCACCAACACCGGGGAGCTGTTTTTT. Its protein is CASRRAGGTTNTGELFF.

This rearrangement joins TRBV7-9 to TRBJ2-3; 7 bases align to TRBD1. The germline gives CDR1 SEHNR, CDR2 FQNEAQ (reference sequence). CDR3 length equals 14 residues. V dropped 6 bases and J dropped 2; count of bases not matched to a gene: 5. The CDR3 nucleotides are TGTGCCAGCAGTTGGGACAGTCCCACAGATACGCAGTATTTT. This gives the protein CASSWDSPTDTQYF.

The genes are TRBV4-2 and TRBJ2-5; weak D call: TRBD2 (5 bases). Germline V lookup: CDR1 LGHNA, CDR2 YNFKEQ. This CDR3 is 13 amino acids long. Trimming took 4 bases from V and 5 from J, leaving 11 bases between them. The CDR3 spells CASSPDRRETQYF. CDR3 sequence (DNA): TGTGCCAGCAGCCCAGATAGGAGGGAGACCCAGTACTTC.